This TCR beta chain was recovered during a study of blood T cell repertoires in COVID-19. This study enrolled people aged about 18 to 100 from around 26 US geographic areas. The CDR3 is made up of 14 amino acids. Germline values: CDR1 SGHRS, CDR2 YFSETQ. J was trimmed by 5 bases and V by 0 bases; bases with no gene match: 4. As for this clone: Other nucleotide sequences in the sample specify the same CDR3.

The protocol was immunoSEQ multiplex PCR, while the TCRdb copy is restricted to in-frame clones and leaves out a portion. The sample comprises about 220,000 clones, about four fifths of which are singletons, and roughly 1.3% rests with the top ten. Sequenced sample: PBMCs or T cells enriched from blood (not recorded which). The chain carries TRBV5-1 and TRBJ2-7; 8 bases align to TRBD1. This TCR came from a woman between 35 and 50 years old with acute COVID-19. In nucleotides, the CDR3 is TGCGCCAGCAGCTTGGGTGACAGGGGTGACGAGCAGTACTTC. It is translated as CASSLGDRGDEQYF.